Following are 22 T cell receptor beta chains from one sample sequenced in a study of spatial heterogeneity in lung cancer. As for time point: sample taken at primary tumor resection. TCRdb called the 5' RACE reads again in MiXCR, with one record for every CDR3 protein. The sample consists of some 83,000 distinct CDR3 sequences, about 7.8% of them appearing once. This specimen consisted of PBMCs, obtained at surgery. Every receptor here comes from a male donor with early-stage non-small cell lung cancer.

This clonotype was picked up many times. This rearrangement joins TRBV5-1 to TRBJ1-1; TRBD1 matches 7 bases. The germline CDR1 and CDR2 sequences are SGHRS and YFSETQ. The CDR3 length is 14 residues. V trimming: 5 bases; J trimming: 1 base; junction bases outside the gene matches: 5. As DNA, the CDR3 is TGCGCCAGCAGGGAGGGACAGCCGAACACTGAAGCTTTCTTT. Translated, it gives CASREGQPNTEAFF.

The J gene is TRBJ2-7, the V gene TRBV4-1; 7 bases fit TRBD1. The CDR3 totals 18 residues. The V gene end was trimmed by 4 bases and the J gene end by 3 bases; junction bases not matched to a gene: 18. Germline CDR1 and CDR2: MGHRA and YSYEKL. In DNA form, the CDR3 reads TGCGCCAGCAGCCGAATCCACATTGGGACAGACTCCTTCTACGAGCAGTACTTC. Protein: CASSRIHIGTDSFYEQYF.

This clonotype occurred many times. The chain couples TRBV11-3 to TRBJ2-2; no firm D call. This CDR3 comprises 14 residues. CDR1 is SGHNT, CDR2 YENEEA, per germline. V lost 5 bases to trimming and J lost 4 bases, with 11 bases between them. CDR3 bases: TGTGCCAGCAGCCTCCAGCCGGGCACCGGGGAGCTGTTTTTT. Translating gives CASSLQPGTGELFF.

This clonotype was observed many times. The V gene is TRBV20-1, the J gene TRBJ2-4; 8 bases line up with TRBD2. The CDR3 is 14 residues long. J gave up 7 bases and V 5 bases, and 10 bases lay outside the gene matches. Germline V gene lookup returns CDR1 DFQATT and CDR2 SNEGSKA (reference sequence). The CDR3 loop reads CSARPAGAVNIQYF. CDR3 nucleotides: TGCAGTGCTCGACCAGCGGGAGCGGTGAACATTCAGTACTTC.

This clonotype was seen ten or more times. The V and J genes are TRBV6-2 or TRBV6-3 and TRBJ2-7, with no clear D. Germline V gives CDR1 MNHEY, CDR2 SVGEGT. This CDR3 comprises 11 residues. Trimming took 5 bases from V and 6 from J, leaving 8 bases between them. CDR3 in DNA: TGTGCCAGCAGTACCCCCGGCGAGCAGTACTTC. The encoded protein is CASSTPGEQYF.

The CDR3 nucleotides read TGTGCCAGCAGCTCCCTCCTCGGCGCCGGTGAAGCTTTCTTT. This encodes CASSSLLGAGEAFF. The genes are TRBV7-8 and TRBJ1-1; D is unclear. Germline V lookup: CDR1 SGHVS, CDR2 FQNEAQ. V lost 4 bases and J lost 7, with 16 bases in between. The CDR3 loop spans 14 amino acids.

This clonotype was seen more than once but under ten times. The chain carries TRBV5-6 and TRBJ2-7; 10 bases map to TRBD1. CDR1 and CDR2 from the germline V gene are SGHDT and YYEEEE. V dropped 6 bases and J dropped 5; count of bases not matched to a gene: 8. This CDR3 region has 14 residues. CDR3 DNA sequence: TGTGCCAGCAAACCGACAGGGGGCTGGCACGAGCAGTACTTC. Translation: CASKPTGGWHEQYF.

There are a few counts of this clonotype. The genes are TRBV7-2 and TRBJ1-6, with no clear D. Germline loops: CDR1 SGHTA, CDR2 FQGNSA. The V end lost 5 bases, the J end lost 5 bases, and 16 bases lay between the germline ends. This CDR3 has 16 amino acids. The CDR3, as DNA: TGTGCCAGCAGCCCTACCGTGGCAGCCAATAATTCACCCCTCCACTTT. Encoded protein: CASSPTVAANNSPLHF.

The table lists this clonotype with a few counts. The CDR3 DNA is TGCGCCAGCAGTGCCCAGGTGGCTAGCGGTAGCTCCTACAATGAGCAGTTCTTC. Translating gives CASSAQVASGSSYNEQFF. V is TRBV10-2 and J is TRBJ2-1, with 7 positions matching TRBD2. Looked up from germline, CDR1 is WSHSY and CDR2 is SAAADI. V gave up 4 bases and J gave up 0 bases; unmatched junction bases: 12. CDR3 length equals 18 residues.

The rearrangement uses TRBV7-2 and TRBJ1-1; TRBD1 is a possible D gene (6 bases). The germline V gene has CDR1 SGHTA and CDR2 FQGNSA. V shed 1 base and J shed 0 bases, with 9 bases lying between them. CDR3 length: 15 residues. The CDR3 protein is CASSLVGAVNTEAFF. The CDR3 DNA is TGTGCCAGCAGCTTAGTGGGGGCGGTGAACACTGAAGCTTTCTTT.

This clonotype was recorded many times. The chain couples TRBV5-1 to TRBJ2-2; TRBD1 agrees at 11 bases. The CDR3 runs to 16 residues. Unmatched junction bases numbered 4, after V lost 3 bases and J lost 3 bases. Germline V lookup: CDR1 SGHRS, CDR2 YFSETQ. CDR3 sequence: CASSSDRGLYTGELFF. CDR3 bases: TGCGCCAGCAGCTCGGACAGGGGGCTGTACACCGGGGAGCTGTTTTTT.

This clonotype was observed a handful of times. This chain links TRBV7-7 with TRBJ1-1; a possible D gene is TRBD1 (5 bases). CDR1 and CDR2 (germline): SSHAT, FNYEAQ (reference sequence). Deletions cut 5 bases from V and 4 bases from J, with 11 bases between. This CDR3 has 13 amino acids. DNA for the CDR3: TGTGCCAGCAGCCCCGGGGGGTCCACTGAAGCTTTCTTT. This encodes CASSPGGSTEAFF.

This clonotype has at least ten counts. The chain couples TRBV27 to TRBJ1-1; D is perhaps TRBD1 (5 bases). The germline V gene encodes CDR1 MNHEY and CDR2 SMNVEV (reference sequence). V lost 2 bases and J 1 base, leaving 8 bases between the germline ends. The CDR3 length is 14 residues. The chain's CDR3 is CASSLRTSNTEAFF. In DNA, the CDR3 is TGTGCCAGCAGTTTAAGGACATCGAACACTGAAGCTTTCTTT.

This clonotype turned up a few times. V gene TRBV20-1 combines with J gene TRBJ2-1; TRBD1 matches at 7 bases. The germline gives CDR1 DFQATT, CDR2 SNEGSKA (reference sequence). The length of the CDR3 is 13 residues. Trimming cost V 0 bases and J 7 bases; bases outside gene matches: 3. The CDR3 loop reads CSAREIQGNEQFF. CDR3 DNA: TGCAGTGCTAGAGAGATACAGGGGAATGAGCAGTTCTTC.

V is TRBV25-1 and J is TRBJ1-2; D call uncertain. The V and J ends lost 1 base and 2 bases respectively, with 11 bases between them. The CDR3 loop spans 15 amino acids. Germline CDR1 is MGHDK and CDR2 is SYGVNS. The CDR3 loop reads CASSEWGTANYGYTF. The CDR3 DNA reads as TGTGCCAGCAGTGAATGGGGAACAGCAAACTATGGCTACACCTTC.

This chain connects TRBV30 to TRBJ2-1, with D possibly being TRBD2 (7 bases). This CDR3 comprises 17 residues. The germline V gene encodes CDR1 GTSNPN and CDR2 SVGIG (reference sequence). The V gene lost 2 bases and the J gene lost 6 bases, with 23 bases spanning the gap. The CDR3 loop is CAWSFRGFREEGNEQFF. CDR3 nucleotide sequence: TGTGCCTGGAGTTTCAGGGGCTTCCGGGAGGAGGGCAATGAGCAGTTCTTC. The full variable domain, completed using reference TRBV30 and TRBJ2-1, is SQTIHQWPATLVQPVGSPLSLECTVEGTSNPNLYWYRQAAGRGLQLLFYSVGIGQISSEVPQNLSASRPQDRQFILSSKKLLLSDSGFYLCAWSFRGFREEGNEQFFGPGTRLTVL.

This clonotype showed up many times. The chain's CDR3 is CASSSRLAGSTDTQYF. CDR3 bases: TGCGCCAGCAGCTCTCGACTAGCGGGGAGCACAGATACGCAGTATTTT. The chain couples TRBV5-1 to TRBJ2-3; 11 bases are a match to TRBD2. V was pared by 3 bases and J by 0 bases, with 3 bases of the junction left unmatched. In germline, CDR1 is SGHRS, CDR2 YFSETQ. This CDR3 has 16 residues.

This clonotype was seen at least ten times. CDR3 in amino acids: CASSDSNRNTEAFF. The CDR3 DNA reads TGTGCCAGCAGTGACTCGAATCGGAACACTGAAGCTTTCTTT. This sequence joins TRBV6-4 and TRBJ1-1; D is undetermined. The CDR3 length is 14 residues. Germline V gene lookup returns CDR1 MRHNA and CDR2 SNTAGT. V was shortened by 0 bases and J by 1 base, with 6 bases between the two germline ends.

This clonotype was seen many times. The chain recombines TRBV20-1 with TRBJ2-7; 7 bases match TRBD1. The J segment lost 1 base and the V segment lost 6 bases, leaving 12 bases of the junction unmatched. The CDR3 is made up of 15 amino acids. Germline values: CDR1 DFQATT, CDR2 SNEGSKA (reference sequence). The CDR3 reads CSAEGKGARSYEQYF. CDR3 nucleotides: TGCAGTGCCGAGGGGAAGGGGGCGCGTTCCTACGAGCAGTACTTC.

This sequence joins TRBV7-6 and TRBJ1-6; a weak D match, TRBD1 (5 bases). The ends were cut back, 1 base at V and 9 bases at J, with 13 bases in the middle. This CDR3 is 15 amino acids long. The germline CDR1 and CDR2 sequences are SGHVS and FNYEAQ. The CDR3 bases are TGTGCCAGCAGCTTAGGAACGGCAGGGAGTTCACCCCTCCACTTT. The encoded protein is CASSLGTAGSSPLHF.

This clonotype was seen a few times. This chain joins TRBV12-3 or TRBV12-4 and TRBJ2-3; D unclear. CDR3 length: 13 amino acids. V lost 3 bases to trimming and J lost 4 bases, with 8 bases between them. The CDR3 bases are TGTGCCAGCAGTTTTAGGGCGGCAGATACGCAGTATTTT. Translating gives CASSFRAADTQYF.

The V call is TRBV5-1, the J call TRBJ1-1; tentatively, D is TRBD1 (5 bases). The germline V gene encodes CDR1 SGHRS and CDR2 YFSETQ. V was shortened by 0 bases and J by 2 bases, with 8 bases between the two germline ends. This CDR3 contains 14 residues. The CDR3: CASSLDGQNTEAFF. In DNA, the CDR3 is TGCGCCAGCAGCTTGGACGGACAAAACACTGAAGCTTTCTTT.